The present entry profiles one T cell receptor (beta chain) with its context. Antigen: not known. The sample belongs to a study of graft-versus-host responses after intestinal transplantation. Study results and limitations: Detected in recipient marrow were GvH clones, some of which were first observed in ileum or blood.

The CDR3 length is 15 residues. Germline assignment: CDR1 SEHNR and CDR2 FQNEAQ (reference sequence). V was cut by 3 bases and J by 4 bases, with 15 bases left in between. The assay was immunoSEQ multiplex PCR, and TCRdb's table has in-frame clones only and misses some. The table lists 120,000 or so clones, roughly 95% of them singletons. Sequences were derived from unstimulated CD8+ T cells sorted from spleen or lymph node cells, sampled before intestinal transplant. This clonotype was sampled from a human donor who received an intestinal transplant. V and J are TRBV7-9 and TRBJ1-1; D is perhaps TRBD1 (6 bases). The CDR3 loop is CASSLDSSRTTEAFF. CDR3 in DNA: TGTGCCAGCAGCTTGGACAGTTCGAGAACCACTGAAGCTTTCTTT. The full variable domain, with the rest looked up from reference TRBV7-9 and TRBJ1-1, is DTGVSQNPRHKITKRGQNVTFRCDPISEHNRLYWYRQTLGQGPEFLTYFQNEAQLEKSRLLSDRFSAERPKGSFSTLEIQRTEQGDSAMYLCASSLDSSRTTEAFFGQGTRLTVV.